Listed here are 8 T cell receptor beta chains from one sample, sequenced in a study of shared clonotypes between healthy human individuals. The data were produced by immunoSEQ multiplex PCR, yet TCRdb's version contains in-frame clones alone and is incomplete. The sample yields 2 million to 2.5 million clones, 80% to 95% seen once. The specimen was naive CD4+ T cells from PBMCs. The subset: CD45RA+ positively selected. The receptors here all came from a man between 18 and 29 years old in good health. Some clones in this sample may be carry-over from other donors' samples.

Turning to this clone: Other nucleotide sequences in the sample specify the same CDR3. The chain carries TRBV28 and TRBJ2-1, with TRBD2 matching 7 bases. The CDR3 spans 16 residues. Looked up from germline, CDR1 is MDHEN and CDR2 is SYDVKM. After removal of 3 bases from V and 1 base from J, the junction contained 6 bases not matched to a gene. CDR3 coding DNA: TGTGCCAGCAGTTTTTCCGGGGGGAGATCCTACAATGAGCAGTTCTTC. It specifies CASSFSGGRSYNEQFF.

This rearrangement joins TRBV7-8 to TRBJ1-1; 9 bases fit TRBD1. Trimming took 5 bases from V and 4 from J; bases not matched to a gene: 8. Germline V gene sequence: CDR1 SGHVS, CDR2 FQNEAQ. This CDR3 spans 15 amino acids. The CDR3 loop reads CASSPRTGVGTEAFF. In nucleotides, the CDR3 is TGTGCCAGCAGCCCCCGGACAGGGGTAGGCACTGAAGCTTTCTTT.

The V and J genes are TRBV4-2 and TRBJ1-1, with 8 positions matching TRBD1. Germline V lookup: CDR1 LGHNA, CDR2 YNFKEQ. V dropped 2 bases and J dropped 3; count of bases not matched to a gene: 11. CDR3 size: 17 residues. The CDR3 sequence is CASSQYAGGDSDTEAFF. The CDR3 DNA is TGTGCCAGCAGCCAATATGCAGGGGGCGATTCGGACACTGAAGCTTTCTTT.

V is TRBV18 and J is TRBJ2-1, with 8 nucleotides matching TRBD1. The CDR3 runs 16 residues. Per germline, CDR1 KGHSH and CDR2 LQKENI. V trimming: 0 bases; J trimming: 1 base; junction bases outside the gene matches: 2. The CDR3 DNA follows: TGTGCCAGCTCACCACCACGGACAGGGTCCTACAATGAGCAGTTCTTC. Protein sequence: CASSPPRTGSYNEQFF.

The CDR3 here is CASSYTSGRYEQYF. The CDR3 nucleotides read TGTGCCAGCAGTTACACTAGCGGACGTTACGAGCAGTACTTC. This chain uses TRBV28 with TRBJ2-7, with TRBD2 matching 8 bases. CDR3 size: 14 residues. The V gene end was trimmed by 4 bases and the J gene end by 4 bases; junction bases not matched to a gene: 6. Per germline, CDR1 MDHEN and CDR2 SYDVKM.

The gene calls are TRBV29-1 and TRBJ2-2; TRBD2 matches 13 bases. Losses at the gene ends were 3 bases for V and 5 bases for J; bases not matched to a gene: 3. There are 15 residues in the CDR3. Germline V gene lookup returns CDR1 SQVTM and CDR2 ANQGSEA. CDR3 in amino acids: CSVDVGLAGTGELFF. The CDR3 DNA follows: TGCAGCGTTGATGTGGGACTAGCGGGGACCGGGGAGCTGTTTTTT.

The table lists this clone with a count of one. The rearrangement uses TRBV29-1 and TRBJ2-5, with 7 bases lining up with TRBD1. Near its end, the DNA agrees better with TRBJ2-7, so the J call may be wrong. CDR1 SQVTM and CDR2 ANQGSEA come from the germline V gene. This CDR3 contains 14 residues. CDR3 residues: CSVARSTGENEQYF. The CDR3 nucleotides read TGCAGCGTTGCCCGTTCTACAGGGGAGAACGAGCAGTACTTC.

As concerns this clone: Other DNA sequences of this sample code for an identical CDR3. The chain is built from TRBV7-3 and TRBJ2-3; perhaps TRBD2 as D (5 bases). Trimming removed 0 bases from V and 4 bases from J, with 5 bases in between. CDR3 length: 13 residues. In germline, CDR1 is SGHTA, CDR2 FQGTGA. Written as DNA, the CDR3 is TGTGCCAGCAGCTTAACCGGGGCAGATACGCAGTATTTT. It is translated as CASSLTGADTQYF.